Below, 29 T cell receptor beta chains from the same sample are listed, as sequenced in a study of shared clonotypes between healthy human individuals. The protocol was immunoSEQ multiplex PCR, while the TCRdb copy is restricted to in-frame clones and leaves out a portion. The sample consists of over a million clones, around 75% of them appearing once. Sequencing used memory CD4+ T cells sorted from blood. Indicated subset: CD45RA-negative fraction. Every receptor here comes from a man younger than 30 in good health.

The V call is TRBV7-2, the J call TRBJ1-3; D not certain. Trimming took 3 bases from V and 8 from J, leaving 14 bases between them. CDR1 SGHTA and CDR2 FQGNSA come from the germline V gene. The CDR3 extends over 14 amino acids. The CDR3 loop is CASSFTHLGDTIYF. The DNA for the CDR3 is TGTGCCAGCAGCTTCACTCACCTTGGGGACACCATATATTTT.

This CDR3 is CALGGRTAQYF. CDR3 nucleotides: TGTGCACTGGGGGGGAGGACAGCCCAGTACTTC. This chain connects TRBV6-5 to TRBJ2-7; weak D call: TRBD2 (7 bases). CDR1 is MNHEY and CDR2 is SVGAGI in the germline V gene. This CDR3 has 11 amino acids.

The V call is TRBV5-1, the J call TRBJ1-1; D gene ambiguous. The CDR3 runs 13 residues. Germline V gene sequence: CDR1 SGHRS, CDR2 YFSETQ. V gave up 0 bases and J gave up 6 bases, with 9 bases separating them. CDR3 amino acids: CASSLAGNPEAFF. The CDR3 nucleotides read TGCGCCAGCAGCTTGGCGGGTAACCCTGAAGCTTTCTTT.

The chain is built from TRBV5-1 and TRBJ1-1, with 7 bases identical to TRBD1. V was pared by 4 bases and J by 3 bases, with 9 bases of the junction left unmatched. CDR1 is SGHRS and CDR2 is YFSETQ in the germline V gene. CDR3 length: 15 amino acids. The CDR3 sequence is CASSAGTATYTEAFF. For the CDR3, the DNA is TGCGCCAGCAGCGCGGGGACAGCGACATACACTGAAGCTTTCTTT.

The chain carries TRBV2 and TRBJ2-5, with 11 bases aligning to TRBD2. Germline V gives CDR1 SNHLY, CDR2 FYNNEI. The V segment lost 8 bases and the J segment 7 bases; nucleotides outside the gene matches: 6. The CDR3 spans 13 residues. CDR3: CASSTSGEVTQYF. The DNA for the CDR3 is TGTGCCAGCTCGACTAGCGGGGAGGTGACCCAGTACTTC.

V and J are TRBV7-2 and TRBJ2-7; a possible D gene is TRBD1 (6 bases). Per germline, CDR1 SGHTA and CDR2 FQGNSA. Trimming removed 0 bases at V and 9 bases at J, with 21 bases between. The CDR3 contains 16 residues. The CDR3 protein is CASSLALKQGAGGQYF. CDR3 nucleotide sequence: TGTGCCAGCAGCTTAGCCCTAAAACAGGGAGCTGGGGGGCAGTACTTC.

Comments on this clone: An end of the junction differs from the germline gene, which may be a read error. This chain joins TRBV7-7 and TRBJ2-5; D not resolved. CDR1 SSHAT and CDR2 FNYEAQ come from the germline V gene (reference sequence). The CDR3 is 13 amino acids. DNA for the CDR3: TGTGCTAGCAGCCGTGACTGGCGGGAGACCCAGTACTTC. Protein product: CASSRDWRETQYF. Variable domain in full (rest from reference TRBV7-7 and TRBJ2-5): GAGVSQSPRYKVTKRGQDVTLRCDPISSHATLYWYQQALGQGPEFLTYFNYEAQPDKSGLPSDRFSAERPEGSISTLTIQRTEQRDSAMYRCASSRDWRETQYFGPGTRLLVL.

The chain joins TRBV5-6 to TRBJ2-7, with TRBD1 identical over 9 bases. The V gene end was trimmed by 3 bases and the J gene end by 6 bases; junction bases not matched to a gene: 7. Germline V gene data show CDR1 as SGHDT and CDR2 as YYEEEE. The CDR3 covers 14 residues. The CDR3 sequence: CASSSTGGKREQYF. CDR3 sequence (DNA): TGTGCCAGCAGCTCGACAGGGGGTAAGCGCGAGCAGTACTTC.

The chain couples TRBV18 to TRBJ1-6, with a weak D call TRBD1 (5 bases). V lost 3 bases and J 7 bases, leaving 16 bases between the germline ends. Looked up from germline, CDR1 is KGHSH and CDR2 is LQKENI. CDR3 size: 16 residues. DNA of the CDR3: TGTGCCAGCTCACCCAACACCGACAGCGGAAATTCACCCCTCCACTTT. Residues: CASSPNTDSGNSPLHF.

V and J are TRBV2 and TRBJ2-5; the match to TRBD2 covers 9 bases. This CDR3 has 17 amino acids. J lost 5 bases, V lost 5 bases, and 15 bases had no gene match. Germline CDR1 is SNHLY and CDR2 is FYNNEI. The CDR3 here is CASSPFSGSRARETQYF. In DNA, the CDR3 is TGTGCCAGCAGTCCATTTAGCGGGAGTAGGGCTAGGGAGACCCAGTACTTC.

The genes are TRBV11-2 and TRBJ1-1; weak D call: TRBD1 (6 bases). Germline CDR1 is SGHAT and CDR2 is FQNNGV. The CDR3 spans 12 residues. Trimming removed 6 bases at V and 7 bases at J, with 12 bases between. DNA for the CDR3: TGTGCCAGCAGATCAGGACAGTATGAAGCTTTCTTT. Protein product: CASRSGQYEAFF.

This clone was recorded once. This rearrangement joins TRBV13 to TRBJ2-3, with TRBD1 matching over 8 bases. CDR3 length equals 15 residues. The trim removed 2 bases at V and 4 bases at J, leaving 5 bases unmatched. CDR1 PRHDT and CDR2 FYEKMQ come from the germline V gene (reference sequence). In DNA, the CDR3 is TGTGCCAGCAGCTTATCACAGGGGGTCGCAGATACGCAGTATTTT. Encoded protein: CASSLSQGVADTQYF.

The CDR3 coding sequence is TGTGCCAGCAGCCAAATTAAAGGGCTGGGCGGGCAGACCCAGTACTTC. Translation gives CASSQIKGLGGQTQYF. The rearrangement uses TRBV6-6 and TRBJ2-5; TRBD2 might be the D (5 bases). Trimming stripped 6 bases from V and 6 bases from J, with 23 bases between. CDR3 size: 16 residues. In germline, CDR1 is MNHNY, CDR2 SVGAGI (reference sequence).

The rearrangement links TRBV7-2 to TRBJ2-4; D is ambiguous. Germline CDR1 is SGHTA and CDR2 is FQGNSA. CDR3 size: 13 residues. The V end lost 5 bases, the J end lost 4 bases, and 9 bases lay between the germline ends. The CDR3 bases are TGTGCCAGCAGCATCGACCGGAAAAACATTCAGTACTTC. This codes for CASSIDRKNIQYF.

In this sample, this clone turned up many times. The V gene is TRBV2, the J gene TRBJ1-4; 7 positions agree with TRBD1. After removal of 7 bases from V and 0 bases from J, the junction contained 8 bases not matched to a gene. Germline values: CDR1 SNHLY, CDR2 FYNNEI. CDR3 length equals 16 residues. The DNA of the CDR3 is TGTGCCAGCAAGACAGGGCCACATGCAACTAATGAAAAACTGTTTTTT. It codes for CASKTGPHATNEKLFF.

V gene TRBV6-1 combines with J gene TRBJ1-3; a possible D gene is TRBD1 (5 bases). Trimming shortened V by 8 bases and J by 7 bases, and 6 bases separated the two germline ends. The CDR3 is made up of 10 amino acids. Germline CDR1 is MNHNS and CDR2 is SASEGT. CDR3 sequence (DNA): TGTGCCAGCCGGGGGAACACCATATATTTT. Amino acid sequence: CASRGNTIYF.

The V gene is TRBV30, the J gene TRBJ2-5; perhaps TRBD2 as D (6 bases). The J call is in doubt because the DNA end fits TRBJ2-7 better. This CDR3 has 13 amino acids. The germline V gene encodes CDR1 GTSNPN and CDR2 SVGIG (reference sequence). Here the CDR3 reads CAWSVRAGGEQYF. As DNA, the CDR3 is TGTGCCTGGAGTGTTAGGGCCGGGGGCGAGCAGTACTTC.

This clone has a single count. This CDR3 is CASGRGEGTNYGYTF. The DNA of the CDR3 is TGTGCTAGTGGGCGGGGGGAAGGAACTAACTATGGCTACACCTTC. The chain uses TRBV12-5 and TRBJ1-2; a possible D gene is TRBD1 (5 bases). The CDR3 contains 15 residues. V gave up 6 bases and J gave up 0 bases, with 14 bases separating them. Germline loops: CDR1 LGHNT, CDR2 FRNRAP.

The chain has TRBV6-4 and TRBJ2-1, with 7 bases that match TRBD1. Germline CDR1 MRHNA, CDR2 SNTAGT. V was clipped by 5 bases and J by 9 bases; unmatched bases: 7. The CDR3 has 13 residues. DNA for the CDR3: TGTGCCAGCAGTCAAAACAGGGGATTTGAGCAGTTCTTC. Encoded protein: CASSQNRGFEQFF.

Concerning this clone: The sample carries other DNA sequences with the same CDR3. The chain carries TRBV7-9 and TRBJ1-1, with D uncertain. CDR3 length: 13 residues. The germline gives CDR1 SEHNR, CDR2 FQNEAQ (reference sequence). Trimming cost V 3 bases and J 1 base, with 6 bases left between them. The DNA for the CDR3 is TGTGCCAGCAGCTTTTCTGAGAACACTGAAGCTTTCTTT. Translated: CASSFSENTEAFF.

For this clone: The junction differs from germline at one of its ends, possibly a read error. The V and J genes are TRBV5-1 and TRBJ1-6; D gene unclear. The CDR3 is 15 amino acids. Germline V gene sequence: CDR1 SGHRS, CDR2 YFSETQ. CDR3 DNA sequence: TGCGCCAGCAGGTTGGACCCTTCCGGGAATTCACCCCTCCACTTT. This encodes CASRLDPSGNSPLHF. Full variable domain (missing parts from reference TRBV5-1 and TRBJ1-6): KAGVTQTPRYLIKTRGQQVTLSCSPISGHRSVSWYQQTPGQGLQFLFEYFSETQRNKGNFPGRFSGRQFSNSRSEMNVSTLELGDSALYLCASRLDPSGNSPLHFGNGTRLTVT.

This clone has a handful of counts. The chain joins TRBV11-2 to TRBJ2-1, with D tentatively TRBD1 or TRBD2 (5 bases each). There are 15 residues in the CDR3. Germline assignment: CDR1 SGHAT and CDR2 FQNNGV. V was shortened by 3 bases and J by 2 bases, with 11 bases between the two germline ends. CDR3 sequence (DNA): TGTGCCAGCAGCTTCCGGGACCTACCCTACAATGAGCAGTTCTTC. Protein product: CASSFRDLPYNEQFF.

The rearrangement uses TRBV6-5 and TRBJ2-3, with 10 bases identical to TRBD2. V lost 8 bases, J lost 13 bases, and 15 bases stayed unmatched. Germline V gene data show CDR1 as MNHEY and CDR2 as SVGAGI. This CDR3 has 14 residues. In nucleotides, the CDR3 is TGTGCCAGCCACACCGGACTAGCGGCCCCCACCGAGTATTTT. Translating it yields CASHTGLAAPTEYF.

This clone was recorded at least ten times. This sequence joins TRBV6-5 and TRBJ1-6, with D possibly TRBD1 on 6 matching bases. The germline V gene has CDR1 MNHEY and CDR2 SVGAGI. V was cut by 2 bases and J by 7 bases, with 12 bases left in between. This CDR3 is built from 15 residues. The CDR3 nucleotides read TGTGCCAGCAGTTACGCGGACAGTCAGAATTCACCCCTCCACTTT. It is translated as CASSYADSQNSPLHF.

CDR3 bases: TGTGCCAGCAGTTTTGCGCCAGACGGTCGTCAAGGCTACACCTTC. Translated: CASSFAPDGRQGYTF. V and J are TRBV27 and TRBJ1-2; no clear D. The CDR3 sequence is 15 residues long. The V end was cut by 3 bases, the J end by 8 bases, with 19 bases between. Germline loops: CDR1 MNHEY, CDR2 SMNVEV (reference sequence).

This clone has just a few counts. This chain links TRBV5-1 with TRBJ2-7, with 9 bases lining up with TRBD2. In germline, CDR1 is SGHRS, CDR2 YFSETQ. The CDR3 is 16 residues long. With 5 bases clipped from V and 2 bases from J, the junction kept 11 bases outside the gene matches. The CDR3 nucleotides read TGCGCCAGCAGGAGGAGTGGGAGCGGGGGGACCTACGAGCAGTACTTC. It yields the protein CASRRSGSGGTYEQYF.

The CDR3 is CASSSRFGGFYNEQFF. DNA of the CDR3: TGCGCCAGCAGCTCGAGGTTCGGCGGCTTCTACAATGAGCAGTTCTTC. This rearrangement joins TRBV5-1 to TRBJ2-1, with no clear D. Germline loops: CDR1 SGHRS, CDR2 YFSETQ. The CDR3 loop spans 16 amino acids. Between the trimmed V and J ends, which lost 3 bases and 3 bases, there was a span of 16 bases.

In its sample, this clone was seen a few times. The chain joins TRBV6-1 to TRBJ1-5; D is unresolved. The germline V gene has CDR1 MNHNS and CDR2 SASEGT. The length of the CDR3 is 15 residues. Trimming shortened V by 0 bases and J by 5 bases, and 11 bases separated the two germline ends. CDR3 region: CASSEAIGHYQPQHF. As DNA, the CDR3 is TGTGCCAGCAGTGAAGCTATTGGGCACTATCAGCCCCAGCATTTT.

The chain uses TRBV6-1 and TRBJ1-2; no clear D. Trimming pared 0 bases from V and 3 bases from J, leaving 2 bases between. CDR3 length equals 12 residues. Germline V gene sequence: CDR1 MNHNS, CDR2 SASEGT. The CDR3 sequence is CASSEADYGYTF. Written as DNA, the CDR3 is TGTGCCAGCAGTGAAGCAGACTATGGCTACACCTTC.